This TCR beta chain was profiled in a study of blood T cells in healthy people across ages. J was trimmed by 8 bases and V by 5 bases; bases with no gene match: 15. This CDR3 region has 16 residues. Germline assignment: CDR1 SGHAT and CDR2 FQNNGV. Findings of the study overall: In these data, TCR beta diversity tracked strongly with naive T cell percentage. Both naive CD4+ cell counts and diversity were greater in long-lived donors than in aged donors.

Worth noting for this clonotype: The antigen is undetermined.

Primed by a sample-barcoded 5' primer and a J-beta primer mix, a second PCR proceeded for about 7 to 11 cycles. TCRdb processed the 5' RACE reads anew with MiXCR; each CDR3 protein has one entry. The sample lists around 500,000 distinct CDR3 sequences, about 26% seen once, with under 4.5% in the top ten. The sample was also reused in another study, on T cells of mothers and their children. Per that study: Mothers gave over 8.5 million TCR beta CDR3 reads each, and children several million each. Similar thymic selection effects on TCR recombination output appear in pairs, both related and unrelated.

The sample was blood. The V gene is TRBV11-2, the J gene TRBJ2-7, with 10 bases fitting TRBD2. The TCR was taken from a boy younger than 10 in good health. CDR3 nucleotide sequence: TGTGCCAGCAGCCCCCGACTAGCGGGCGGGCAGGACCAGCAGTACTTC. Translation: CASSPRLAGGQDQQYF.